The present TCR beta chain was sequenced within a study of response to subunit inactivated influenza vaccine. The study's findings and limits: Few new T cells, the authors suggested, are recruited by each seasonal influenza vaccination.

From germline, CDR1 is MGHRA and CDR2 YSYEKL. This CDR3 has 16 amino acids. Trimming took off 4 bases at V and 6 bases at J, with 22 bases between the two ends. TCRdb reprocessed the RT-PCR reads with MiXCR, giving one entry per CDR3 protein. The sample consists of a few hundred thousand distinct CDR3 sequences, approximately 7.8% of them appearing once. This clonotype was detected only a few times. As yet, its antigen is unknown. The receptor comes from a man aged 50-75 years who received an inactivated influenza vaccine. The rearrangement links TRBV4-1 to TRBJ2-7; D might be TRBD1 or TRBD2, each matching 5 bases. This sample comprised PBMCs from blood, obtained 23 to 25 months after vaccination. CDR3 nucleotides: TGCGCCAGCAGCCCCGAGGCAGGGAATATGGGAGTCGAGCAGTACTTC. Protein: CASSPEAGNMGVEQYF.